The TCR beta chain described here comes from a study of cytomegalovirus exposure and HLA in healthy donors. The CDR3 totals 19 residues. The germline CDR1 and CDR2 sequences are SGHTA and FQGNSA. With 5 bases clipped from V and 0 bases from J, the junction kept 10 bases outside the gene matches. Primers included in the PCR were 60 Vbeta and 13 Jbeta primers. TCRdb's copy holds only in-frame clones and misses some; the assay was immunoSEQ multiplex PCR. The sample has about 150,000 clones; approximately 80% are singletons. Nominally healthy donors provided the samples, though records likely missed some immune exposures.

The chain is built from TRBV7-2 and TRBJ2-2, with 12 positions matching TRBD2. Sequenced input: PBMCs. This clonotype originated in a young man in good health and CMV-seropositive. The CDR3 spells CASSLHGLAGNTNTGELFF. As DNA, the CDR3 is TGTGCCAGCAGCCTTCACGGACTAGCGGGGAATACGAACACCGGGGAGCTGTTTTTT.